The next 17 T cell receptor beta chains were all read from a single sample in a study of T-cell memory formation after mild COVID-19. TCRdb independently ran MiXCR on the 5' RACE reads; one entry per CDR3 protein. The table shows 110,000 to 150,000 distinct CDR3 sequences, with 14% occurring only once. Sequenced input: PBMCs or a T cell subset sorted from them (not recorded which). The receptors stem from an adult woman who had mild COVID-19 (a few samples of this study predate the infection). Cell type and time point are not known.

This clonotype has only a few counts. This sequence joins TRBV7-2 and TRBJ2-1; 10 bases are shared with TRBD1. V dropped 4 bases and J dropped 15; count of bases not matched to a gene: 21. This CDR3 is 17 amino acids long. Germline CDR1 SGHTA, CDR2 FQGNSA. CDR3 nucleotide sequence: TGTGCCAGCAGCTCCCCGGGACAGGGGTTGCTCAGTCGGTTCACGTTCTTC. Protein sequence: CASSSPGQGLLSRFTFF. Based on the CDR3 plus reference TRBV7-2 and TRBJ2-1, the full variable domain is GAGVSQSPSNKVTEKGKDVELRCDPISGHTALYWYRQSLGQGLEFLIYFQGNSAPDKSGLPSDRFSAERTGGSVSTLTIQRTQQEDSAVYLCASSSPGQGLLSRFTFFGPGTRLTVL.

The CDR3 DNA reads as TGTGCAAGTCGCTTAGCGCTTAGCCGGGACTATTATGGAATCTGGGAGACCCAGTACTTC. It codes for CASRLALSRDYYGIWETQYF. The chain joins TRBV12-2 to TRBJ2-5; whether TRBD2, the table's D call, matches the DNA was not checked. TRBV12-2 is deemed a pseudogene. CDR3 length equals 20 residues.

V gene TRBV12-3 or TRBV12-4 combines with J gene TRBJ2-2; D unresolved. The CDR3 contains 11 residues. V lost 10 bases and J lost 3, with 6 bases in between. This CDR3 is CAIADTGELFF. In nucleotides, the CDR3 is TGTGCCATCGCGGACACCGGGGAGCTGTTTTTT.

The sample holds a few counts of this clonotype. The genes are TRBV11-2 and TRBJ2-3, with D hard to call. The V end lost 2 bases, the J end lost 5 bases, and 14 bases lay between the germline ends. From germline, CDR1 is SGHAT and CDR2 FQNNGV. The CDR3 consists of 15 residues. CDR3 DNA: TGTGCCAGCAGCTTAACACCCCTCATGGGAGATACGCAGTATTTT. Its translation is CASSLTPLMGDTQYF. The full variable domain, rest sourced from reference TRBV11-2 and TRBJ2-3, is EAGVAQSPRYKIIEKRQSVAFWCNPISGHATLYWYQQILGQGPKLLIQFQNNGVVDDSQLPKDRFSAERLKGVDSTLKIQPAKLEDSAVYLCASSLTPLMGDTQYFGPGTRLTVL.

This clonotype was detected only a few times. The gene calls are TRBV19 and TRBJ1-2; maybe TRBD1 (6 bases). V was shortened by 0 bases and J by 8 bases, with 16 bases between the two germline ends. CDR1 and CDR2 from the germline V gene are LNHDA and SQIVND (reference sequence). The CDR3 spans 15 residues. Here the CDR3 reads CASSIDLRGLYGYTF. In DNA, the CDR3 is TGTGCCAGTAGTATAGACCTCCGGGGGCTCTACGGCTACACCTTC.

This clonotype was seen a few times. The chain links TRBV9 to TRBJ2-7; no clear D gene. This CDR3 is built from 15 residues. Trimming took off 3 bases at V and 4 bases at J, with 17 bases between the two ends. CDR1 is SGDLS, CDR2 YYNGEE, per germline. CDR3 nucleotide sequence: TGTGCCAGCAGCGGGGCGGAGTCTTTAGAATACGAGCAGTACTTC. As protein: CASSGAESLEYEQYF.

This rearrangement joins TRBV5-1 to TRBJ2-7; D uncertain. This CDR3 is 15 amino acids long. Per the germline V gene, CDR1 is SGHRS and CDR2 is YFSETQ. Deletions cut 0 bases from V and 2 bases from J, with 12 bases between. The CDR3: CASSLALLEPYEQYF. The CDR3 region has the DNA TGCGCCAGCAGCTTGGCCCTTTTAGAGCCCTACGAGCAGTACTTC.

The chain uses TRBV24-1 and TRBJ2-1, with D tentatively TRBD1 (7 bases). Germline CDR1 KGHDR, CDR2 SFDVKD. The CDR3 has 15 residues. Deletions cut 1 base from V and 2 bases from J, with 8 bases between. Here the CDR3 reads CATSDFRGAYNEQFF. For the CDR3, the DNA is TGTGCCACCAGTGATTTCAGGGGGGCCTACAATGAGCAGTTCTTC.

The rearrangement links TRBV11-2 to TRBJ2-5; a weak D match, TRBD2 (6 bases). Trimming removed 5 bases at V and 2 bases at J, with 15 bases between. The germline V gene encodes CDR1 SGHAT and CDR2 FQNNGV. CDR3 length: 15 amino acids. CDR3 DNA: TGTGCCAGCAGCCCGGGACTTCGGATACAAGAGACCCAGTACTTC. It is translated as CASSPGLRIQETQYF.

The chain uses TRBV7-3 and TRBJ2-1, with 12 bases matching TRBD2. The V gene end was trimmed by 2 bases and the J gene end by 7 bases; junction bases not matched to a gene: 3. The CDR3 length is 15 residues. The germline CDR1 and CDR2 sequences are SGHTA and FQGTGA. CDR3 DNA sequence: TGTGCCAGCAGCTTAGTAGGACTAGCGGGGAATGAGCAGTTCTTC. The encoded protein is CASSLVGLAGNEQFF. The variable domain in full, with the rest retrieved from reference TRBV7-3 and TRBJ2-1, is GAGVSQTPSNKVTEKGKYVELRCDPISGHTALYWYRQSLGQGPEFLIYFQGTGAADDSGLPNDRFFAVRPEGSVSTLKIQRTERGDSAVYLCASSLVGLAGNEQFFGPGTRLTVL.

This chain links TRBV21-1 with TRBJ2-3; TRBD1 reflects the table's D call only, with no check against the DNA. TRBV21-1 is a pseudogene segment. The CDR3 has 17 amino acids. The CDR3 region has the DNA TGTGCCAGCAGCAAAGGAGGGACAGGGAGTGGGACAGATACGCAGTATTTT. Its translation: CASSKGGTGSGTDTQYF.

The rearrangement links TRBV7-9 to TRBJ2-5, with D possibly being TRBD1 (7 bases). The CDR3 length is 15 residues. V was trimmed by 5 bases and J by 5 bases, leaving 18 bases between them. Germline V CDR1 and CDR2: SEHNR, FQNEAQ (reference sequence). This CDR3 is CASSPEGAYGETQYF. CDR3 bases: TGTGCCAGCAGCCCGGAGGGGGCGTATGGCGAGACCCAGTACTTC.

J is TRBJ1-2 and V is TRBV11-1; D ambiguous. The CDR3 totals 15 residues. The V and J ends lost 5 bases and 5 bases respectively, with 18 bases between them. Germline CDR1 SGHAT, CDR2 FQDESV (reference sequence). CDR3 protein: CASSNQYSSFYGYTF. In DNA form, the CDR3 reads TGTGCCAGCAGCAACCAGTACAGTTCGTTTTATGGCTACACCTTC.

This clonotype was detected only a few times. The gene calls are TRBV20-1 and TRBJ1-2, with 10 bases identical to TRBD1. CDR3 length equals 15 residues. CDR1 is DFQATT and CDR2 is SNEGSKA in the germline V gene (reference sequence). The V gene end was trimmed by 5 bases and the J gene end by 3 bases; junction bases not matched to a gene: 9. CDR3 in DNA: TGCAGTGCTTTACGTCCCGGGACAGGGGACTATGGCTACACCTTC. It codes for CSALRPGTGDYGYTF.

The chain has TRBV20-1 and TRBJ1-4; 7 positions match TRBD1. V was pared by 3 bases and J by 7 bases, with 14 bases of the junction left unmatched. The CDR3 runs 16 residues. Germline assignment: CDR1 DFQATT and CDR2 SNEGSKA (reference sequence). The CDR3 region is CSARKPGGVGFEKLFF. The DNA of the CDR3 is TGCAGTGCTAGGAAGCCAGGGGGTGTAGGTTTTGAAAAACTGTTTTTT.

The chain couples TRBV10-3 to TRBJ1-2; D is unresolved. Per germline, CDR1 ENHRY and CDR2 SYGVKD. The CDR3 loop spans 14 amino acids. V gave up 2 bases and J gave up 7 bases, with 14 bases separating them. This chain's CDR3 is CAISEGSSVFGYTF. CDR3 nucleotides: TGTGCCATCAGTGAGGGGTCGTCCGTCTTTGGCTACACCTTC.

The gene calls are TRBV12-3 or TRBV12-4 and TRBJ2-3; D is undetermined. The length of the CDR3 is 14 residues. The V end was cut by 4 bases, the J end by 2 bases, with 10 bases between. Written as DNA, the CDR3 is TGTGCCAGCAGTTATCAGTGGGACACAGATACGCAGTATTTT. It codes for CASSYQWDTDTQYF.